By frequency in the sample, the clone carrying this T cell receptor (beta chain) is medium-sized. Its specificity is unknown. Broader study findings: In terms of TCR gene usage, tumor memory CD4+ T cells clustered together with blood and lymph node memory CD4+ cells, as well as with lymph node naive CD4+ cells. Tumor Tregs overlapped most with tumor, then blood, naive CD4+ cells.

TCRdb passed the multiplex PCR reads through MiXCR, listing each CDR3 protein once. The sample includes about 800 distinct CDR3 sequences, around 13% of them seen just once. Sequenced material: naive CD4+ T cells sorted from blood. The subset denotes: naive CD4+ T cells, CD4+CD45RA+CD25-. The clonotype comes from a female donor with breast cancer.

The CDR3 DNA is TGTGCCAGCAGTATGGACGGTATAAACTATGGCTACACCTTC. Its protein is CASSMDGINYGYTF. The chain recombines TRBV12-3 or TRBV12-4 with TRBJ1-2; D is uncertain. The length of the CDR3 is 14 residues. The V end was cut by 5 bases, the J end by 2 bases, with 12 bases between.